The entry below describes one T cell receptor (beta chain). Its antigen is unidentified. Disease duration was under 3 months in the ophthalmopathy patients, who also had a Clinical Activity Score of at least 3 and a NOSPECS grade of at least 4. Any patient presenting with uncontrolled infection, other autoimmune disease, pregnancy or lactation was left out. This sample stems from a study of T cells in Graves' hyperthyroidism and ophthalmopathy. The overall study: Specimen type is peripheral blood, collected at initial diagnosis prior to any treatment.

TCR beta CDR3 regions were amplified from RNA transcripts. The HTBI primer set was used in a first-round RT-PCR of the TCR CDR3. TCRdb called the multiplex PCR reads again in MiXCR, with one record for every CDR3 protein. This table has around 350,000 distinct CDR3 sequences, about 15% appearing once. The ends were cut back, 7 bases at V and 3 bases at J, with 10 bases in the middle. The length of the CDR3 is 13 residues. CDR1 and CDR2 (germline): MNHEY, SVGEGT. The study, taken as a whole, reports: Model predictions of ophthalmopathy came a median 6.5 months before onset.

The receptor's source is a woman in her fifties or sixties with Graves' ophthalmopathy. The source material was blood. This chain links TRBV6-2 or TRBV6-3 with TRBJ1-3; D is possibly TRBD1 (5 bases). The DNA for the CDR3 is TGTGCCAGCATCGGGGCTATTGGAAACACCATATATTTT. Translation: CASIGAIGNTIYF.